Listed below are T cell receptor beta chains from one sample, sequenced in a study of blood T cell repertoires in COVID-19. The repertoire was sequenced with immunoSEQ multiplex PCR; TCRdb's copy has only in-frame clones and lacks some. In the table there are about 200,000 clones, around 83% of which are singletons. The sample consisted of peripheral blood. The receptors here all came from a woman aged 45-65 years with COVID-19, enrolled during active disease. Each CDR3 is given with its conserved first and last residue. The D gene is left open where the match is weak. Clone size is given for some rows only: seen once, a few or many times, or a class if the clone is expanded.

j_call,d_call,clone_size,v_call,cdr3_nt,cdr3_aa
TRBJ2-3,TRBD2,once,TRBV13,TGTGCCAGCAGCTTGTTCTCGGGGGGGGCTGGTACGCAGTATTTT,CASSLFSGGAGTQYF
TRBJ2-2,TRBD1,NA,TRBV7-9,TGTGCCAGCAGCCTACGAAGACAGGGGGTAAGAGACACCGGGGAGCTGTTTTTT,CASSLRRQGVRDTGELFF
TRBJ2-5,NA,NA,TRBV11-3,TGTGCCAGCAGCTTCCACCGAGGGCGGCTCATGGGAGAGACCCAGTACTTC,CASSFHRGRLMGETQYF
TRBJ1-5,NA,once,TRBV18,TGTGCCAGCTCACAGGGGTTGGATCAGCCCCAGCATTTT,CASSQGLDQPQHF
TRBJ1-2,NA,once,TRBV30,TGTGCCTGGAAACGAGACTATGGCTACACCTTC,CAWKRDYGYTF
TRBJ1-5,NA,NA,TRBV28,TGTGCCAGCTCCGGCGGGGGAGGGTGGAACAATCAGCCCCAGCATTTT,CASSGGGGWNNQPQHF
TRBJ1-2,NA,once,TRBV6-5,TGTGCCAGCAGACAGGGAATCGAAGTGCGCGGCTACACCTTC,CASRQGIEVRGYTF
TRBJ1-2,NA,NA,TRBV19,TGTGCCAGTAGCCCCGGACGGGGAGACTATGGCTACACCTTC,CASSPGRGDYGYTF
TRBJ1-2,NA,NA,TRBV30,TGTGCCTGGAGACAGGAGTATGGCTACACCTTC,CAWRQEYGYTF
TRBJ1-5,TRBD1,NA,TRBV27,TGTGCCAGCAGTCCACGACAGGGGAATCAGCCCCAGCATTTT,CASSPRQGNQPQHF
TRBJ1-1,TRBD1,NA,TRBV19,TGTGCCAGTAGGAATTCGGGGACAGGCCCGCTGAACACTGAAGCTTTCTTT,CASRNSGTGPLNTEAFF
TRBJ2-1,TRBD2,NA,TRBV2,TGTGCCAGCAGGGGACTAGCGGGGGGCAAGACCTACAATGAGCAGTTCTTC,CASRGLAGGKTYNEQFF
TRBJ1-6,TRBD1,NA,TRBV7-6,TGTGCCAGCAGCTTTGGGACAGGGGGGAATTCACCCCTCCACTTT,CASSFGTGGNSPLHF
TRBJ1-2,TRBD1,NA,TRBV7-6,TGTGCCAGCAGCTTAGACGCGACAGGGATTATTAACTATGGCTACACCTTC,CASSLDATGIINYGYTF
TRBJ2-3,TRBD1,NA,TRBV27,TGTGCCAGCCTTCGACAGGGGGCGTGGAAGGGCACAGATACGCAGTATTTT,CASLRQGAWKGTDTQYF
TRBJ1-5,TRBD1,NA,TRBV19,TGTGCCAGTAGCCCTGGGACAGTATATCAGCCCCAGCATTTT,CASSPGTVYQPQHF
TRBJ2-2,TRBD2,NA,TRBV7-3,TGTGCCAGCAGCTTCCCCAGCGGGGGGGGCACCGGGGAGCTGTTTTTT,CASSFPSGGGTGELFF
TRBJ2-5,TRBD1,NA,TRBV29-1,TGCAGCGGCCTCGACAGGGGGATGGGAGAGACCCAGTACTTC,CSGLDRGMGETQYF
TRBJ2-3,TRBD1,once,TRBV18,TGTGCCAGCTCACCCCGGACAGGGGATGGCACAGATACGCAGTATTTT,CASSPRTGDGTDTQYF
TRBJ1-2,TRBD1,NA,TRBV3-1/TRBV3-2,TGTGCCAGCAGCCCAGGGGGCCTGGACTATGGCTACACCTTC,CASSPGGLDYGYTF
TRBJ1-2,TRBD1,NA,TRBV15,TGTGCCACCAGCGAGTTAATACCGGGACAGGGATATGGCTACACCTTC,CATSELIPGQGYGYTF
TRBJ1-1,NA,NA,TRBV15,TGTGCCACCAGCATACAGGGTGGCTCTGAAGCTTTCTTT,CATSIQGGSEAFF
TRBJ2-5,NA,once,TRBV15,TGTGCCACCAGCAGAGGAAGCGCAGGGATGGGCCTACAAGAGACCCAGTACTTC,CATSRGSAGMGLQETQYF
TRBJ2-1,NA,NA,TRBV5-1,TGCGCCAGCAGCCCTACGACAGGCAGCTCCTACAATGAGCAGTTCTTC,CASSPTTGSSYNEQFF
TRBJ2-1,TRBD2,NA,TRBV5-4,TGTGCCAGCAGCGCGCAACCGGGACTAGCGGGGGGCAAGCAGTTCTTC,CASSAQPGLAGGKQFF
TRBJ2-5,NA,NA,TRBV28,TGTGCCAGCAGTTATTCAGACAGACAAGAGACCCAGTACTTC,CASSYSDRQETQYF
TRBJ2-7,TRBD2,NA,TRBV27,TGTGCCAGCAGCCGGCTAGCGGGGGACTACGAGCAGTACTTC,CASSRLAGDYEQYF
TRBJ2-7,NA,NA,TRBV19,TGTGCCAGTAGTATCACCCAGTTTTACGAGCAGTACTTC,CASSITQFYEQYF
TRBJ2-3,TRBD2,once,TRBV2,TGTGCCAGCAGTGAAAATAGCGGGGGGCTCGGCACAGATACGCAGTATTTT,CASSENSGGLGTDTQYF
TRBJ1-1,TRBD1,NA,TRBV3-1/TRBV3-2,TGTGCCAGCAGCCCTCAGGGGGATGAAGCTTTCTTT,CASSPQGDEAFF
TRBJ2-4,NA,once,TRBV14,TGTGCCAGCAGCCATATAACTGGGTCGGGAGCCAAAAACATTCAGTACTTC,CASSHITGSGAKNIQYF
TRBJ2-1,NA,NA,TRBV15,TGTGCCACCAGCAGAGACGCGGGAAACAATGAGCAGTTCTTC,CATSRDAGNNEQFF
TRBJ1-6,NA,NA,TRBV5-8,TGTGCCAGCAGCTTGGAAAGGGGATCCTATAATTCACCCCTCCACTTT,CASSLERGSYNSPLHF
TRBJ1-4,NA,NA,TRBV5-1,TGCGCCAGCAGCTGGGGCGGGGGGGAGAATGAAAAACTGTTTTTT,CASSWGGGENEKLFF
TRBJ1-2,TRBD1,NA,TRBV19,TGTGCCAGCCGACTCGCGACAGGGTCGTACTATGGCTACACCTTC,CASRLATGSYYGYTF
TRBJ1-6,NA,once,TRBV9,TGTGCCAGCAGCGTAGCGGGAATTCCACATTCACCCCTCCACTTT,CASSVAGIPHSPLHF
TRBJ1-5,NA,NA,TRBV27,TGTGCCAGCAGCCAAGCGGGGGCCGTTCCCCAGCATTTT,CASSQAGAVPQHF
TRBJ1-3,NA,NA,TRBV12-5,TGTGCTAGTGGTTTTGGAGGCTCTGGAAACACCATATATTTT,CASGFGGSGNTIYF
TRBJ2-2,TRBD1,once,TRBV13,TGTGCCAGCAGCTTAGCACAGGGGGCCGGGGAGCTGTTTTTT,CASSLAQGAGELFF
TRBJ2-2,NA,NA,TRBV19,TGTGCCAGTAGGGTCCGACGGGGCACCGGGGAGCTGTTTTTT,CASRVRRGTGELFF
TRBJ2-3,TRBD2,NA,TRBV7-9,TGTGCCAGCACATTGACAGCGGGGTTGGCAGATACGCAGTATTTT,CASTLTAGLADTQYF
TRBJ1-5,NA,NA,TRBV11-3,TGTGCCAGCAGCCCCCAGGTGGAGCCCCAGCATTTT,CASSPQVEPQHF
TRBJ2-1,TRBD2,NA,TRBV5-1,TGCGCCAGCAGAGAGCTAGCGGGGGCTTCCTACAATGAGCAGTTCTTC,CASRELAGASYNEQFF
TRBJ2-3,TRBD2,once,TRBV5-4,TGTGCCAGCAGATTAGCGGGGTCAGATACGCAGTATTTT,CASRLAGSDTQYF
TRBJ2-3,TRBD1,NA,TRBV5-5,TGTGCCAGCAGCTTGGAGGGGGCAGGGGTTACGCAGTATTTT,CASSLEGAGVTQYF
TRBJ2-7,NA,NA,TRBV28,TGTGCCAGCAGTCAACAGGTTAAGGGGCAGTACTTC,CASSQQVKGQYF
TRBJ2-4,NA,NA,TRBV7-2,TGTGCCAGCAGCTTAGAATCGAGCAGGGCGGACATTCAGTACTTC,CASSLESSRADIQYF
TRBJ2-5,NA,NA,TRBV2,TGTGCCAGCATGAATAGAGGAGAGACCCAGTACTTC,CASMNRGETQYF
TRBJ2-2,NA,NA,TRBV29-1,TGCAGCGTTGAAGATGGAGGACTAAACACCGGGGAGCTGTTTTTT,CSVEDGGLNTGELFF
TRBJ2-6,TRBD1,NA,TRBV27,TGTGCCAGCAGGACAGGGGGATCCTCTGGGGCCAACGTCCTGACTTTC,CASRTGGSSGANVLTF
TRBJ1-3,TRBD1,NA,TRBV19,TGTGCCAGCCGTAGACAGGGGGAGGACTCTGGAAACACCATATATTTT,CASRRQGEDSGNTIYF
TRBJ2-7,NA,NA,TRBV28,TGTGCCAGCAGTTACGCAGGGGTGCAGTACTTC,CASSYAGVQYF
TRBJ2-2,TRBD1,NA,TRBV23-1,TGCGCCAGCAGACTTCCGGGACAGGGTTTTTGGGAGGACACCGGGGAGCTGTTTTTT,CASRLPGQGFWEDTGELFF